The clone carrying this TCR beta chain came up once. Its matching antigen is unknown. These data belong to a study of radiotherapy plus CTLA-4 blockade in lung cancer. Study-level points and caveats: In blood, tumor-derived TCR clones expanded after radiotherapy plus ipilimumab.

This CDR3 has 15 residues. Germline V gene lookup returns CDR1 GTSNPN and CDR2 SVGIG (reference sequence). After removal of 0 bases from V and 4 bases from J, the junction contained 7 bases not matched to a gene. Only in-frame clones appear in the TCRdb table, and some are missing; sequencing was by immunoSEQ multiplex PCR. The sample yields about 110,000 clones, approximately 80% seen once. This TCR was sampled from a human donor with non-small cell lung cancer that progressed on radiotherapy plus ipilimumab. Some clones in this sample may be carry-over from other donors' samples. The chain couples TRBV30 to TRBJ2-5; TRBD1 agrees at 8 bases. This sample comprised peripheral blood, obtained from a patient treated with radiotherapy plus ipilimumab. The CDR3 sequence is CAWSVRTGLRETQYF. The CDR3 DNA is TGTGCCTGGAGTGTACGGACAGGGTTAAGAGAGACCCAGTACTTC.